The entry below gives a single T cell receptor (beta chain) sequence along with its context. Its specificity is unknown. PCR primers comprised 60 Vbeta and 13 Jbeta primers. Original handling: About 88 million unique TCR beta chains, about 11 million of them shared, were counted by a later analysis. Assay: immunoSEQ multiplex PCR; the TCRdb copy retains only in-frame clones and omits some. That table is the source of V, J and clone size, and D and trimming were worked out from the DNA. The repertoire holds 160,000 or so clones, almost 85% seen once, with more than 0.85% in the top ten. The trim removed 0 bases at V and 5 bases at J, leaving 6 bases unmatched. CDR1 is GTSNPN and CDR2 is SVGIG in the germline V gene (reference sequence). This CDR3 has 14 residues. The source of the sample is a study of cytomegalovirus exposure and HLA in healthy donors. Study findings and constraints: When presence/absence was analysed, sequencing depth was taken to be roughly uniform across donors. The listing of roughly 160 TCR beta chains classed them as cytomegalovirus-associated. Trimming of TCR beta V- and J-genes showed a link, identified in a later analysis, to a missense DCLRE1C variant.

The sample was PBMCs. This TCR was sampled from a man aged 25 to 40 in good health and CMV-seronegative. The rearrangement joins TRBV30 to TRBJ1-2; 7 bases line up with TRBD1. The CDR3 here is CAWSVSETGYGYTF. In nucleotides, the CDR3 is TGTGCCTGGAGTGTGTCTGAGACAGGGTATGGCTACACCTTC.